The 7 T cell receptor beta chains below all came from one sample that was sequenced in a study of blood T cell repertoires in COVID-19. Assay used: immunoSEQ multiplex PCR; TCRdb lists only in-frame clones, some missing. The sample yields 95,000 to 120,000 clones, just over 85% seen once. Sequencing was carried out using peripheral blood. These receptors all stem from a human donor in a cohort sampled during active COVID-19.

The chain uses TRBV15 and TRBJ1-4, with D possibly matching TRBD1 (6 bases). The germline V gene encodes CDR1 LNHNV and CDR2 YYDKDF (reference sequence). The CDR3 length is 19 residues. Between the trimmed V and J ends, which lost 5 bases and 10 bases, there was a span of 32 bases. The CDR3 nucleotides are TGTGCCACCAGCCCCCCCGGATCCACGGGGGAGGGGGGGAAAGGAAAACTGTTTTTT. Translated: CATSPPGSTGEGGKGKLFF.

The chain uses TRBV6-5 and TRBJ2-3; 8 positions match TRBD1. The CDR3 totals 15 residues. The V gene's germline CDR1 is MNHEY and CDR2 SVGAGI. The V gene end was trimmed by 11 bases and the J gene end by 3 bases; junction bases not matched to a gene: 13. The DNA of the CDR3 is TGTGCCTCACGACATTGGACAGGGAGGACAGATACGCAGTATTTT. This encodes CASRHWTGRTDTQYF.

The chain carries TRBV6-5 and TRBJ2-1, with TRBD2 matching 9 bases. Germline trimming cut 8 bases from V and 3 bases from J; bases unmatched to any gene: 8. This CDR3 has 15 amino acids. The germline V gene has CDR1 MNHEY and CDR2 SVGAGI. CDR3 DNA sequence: TGTGCCAGCGGGGGGCTAGCGGGACTCTACAATGAGCAGTTCTTC. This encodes CASGGLAGLYNEQFF.

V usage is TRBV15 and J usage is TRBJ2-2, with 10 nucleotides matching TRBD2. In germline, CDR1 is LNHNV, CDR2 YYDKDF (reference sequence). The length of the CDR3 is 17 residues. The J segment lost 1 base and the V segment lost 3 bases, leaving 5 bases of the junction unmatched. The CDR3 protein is CATSSYLAGVNTGELFF. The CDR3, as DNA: TGTGCCACCAGCAGTTACCTAGCGGGAGTGAACACCGGGGAGCTGTTTTTT.

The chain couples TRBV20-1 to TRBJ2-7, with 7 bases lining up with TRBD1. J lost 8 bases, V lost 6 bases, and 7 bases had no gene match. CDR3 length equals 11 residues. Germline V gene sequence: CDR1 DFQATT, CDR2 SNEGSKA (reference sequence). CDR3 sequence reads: CSAPRGFQQYF. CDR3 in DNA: TGCAGTGCCCCCAGGGGGTTCCAGCAGTACTTC.

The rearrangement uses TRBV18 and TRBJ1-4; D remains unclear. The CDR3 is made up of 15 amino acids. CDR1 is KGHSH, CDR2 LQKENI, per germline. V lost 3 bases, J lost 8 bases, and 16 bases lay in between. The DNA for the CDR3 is TGTGCCAGCTCACCGGCTCGGGGTGTAGGGGAAAAACTGTTTTTT. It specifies CASSPARGVGEKLFF.

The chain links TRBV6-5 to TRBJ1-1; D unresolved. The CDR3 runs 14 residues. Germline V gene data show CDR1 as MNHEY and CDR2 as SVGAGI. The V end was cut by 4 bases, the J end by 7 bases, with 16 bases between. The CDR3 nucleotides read TGTGCCAGCAGTTTGATCGGGATGGTTGGTGAAGCTTTCTTT. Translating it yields CASSLIGMVGEAFF.